The TCR beta chain under discussion was sequenced for a study of shared clonotypes between healthy human individuals. Study outcomes and limitations: What rarefaction showed was incomplete sorted-subset sequencing despite large depth. A generally larger estimated richness was seen in naive subsets than in memory subsets.

With V trimmed by 0 bases and J by 1 base, 12 bases remained unmatched. This CDR3 comprises 19 residues. CDR1 is LNHNV, CDR2 YYDKDF, per germline (reference sequence). Naive CD8 cells lacked CD45RO and underwent positive selection for CCR7, leaving out terminally differentiated effector memory CD45RA+ cells. Regarding this clone: Its cognate antigen is unknown.

Some clones are missing from TCRdb's copy, which holds only in-frame ones; the method was immunoSEQ multiplex PCR. The sample contains around 2,000,000 clones, about 95% of which appear only once. The source of this sequence is a man aged 18-30 years in good health. The rearrangement uses TRBV15 and TRBJ2-4; 7 nucleotides match TRBD2. The sequenced sample consisted of naive CD8+ T cells sorted from blood. The CDR3: CATSRDTSGEDGAKNIQYF. The CDR3 bases are TGTGCCACCAGCAGAGATACAAGCGGGGAAGACGGCGCCAAAAACATTCAGTACTTC.